This TCR beta chain derives from a study of T cells after yellow fever vaccination. The CDR3 is 14 amino acids. CDR1 GTSNPN and CDR2 SVGIG come from the germline V gene (reference sequence). V was trimmed by 2 bases and J by 3 bases, leaving 13 bases between them. UMIs and a universal primer site were added when TCR cDNA was made by 5'RACE template switching. TCRdb itself ran the 5' RACE reads through MiXCR, one entry per CDR3 protein. The sample shows 500,000 to 550,000 distinct CDR3 sequences, 20% to 25% of them seen only once. The rearrangement joins TRBV30 to TRBJ2-5; unclear D gene. The receptor was isolated from a man between 18 and 35 years old who received the YFV17D yellow fever vaccine. Sequenced material: PBMCs, taken less than 25 days after the first yellow fever vaccination. The CDR3 sequence: CAWSRNFEEETQYF. The CDR3 DNA sequence: TGTGCCTGGAGTAGGAACTTCGAAGAAGAGACCCAGTACTTC.